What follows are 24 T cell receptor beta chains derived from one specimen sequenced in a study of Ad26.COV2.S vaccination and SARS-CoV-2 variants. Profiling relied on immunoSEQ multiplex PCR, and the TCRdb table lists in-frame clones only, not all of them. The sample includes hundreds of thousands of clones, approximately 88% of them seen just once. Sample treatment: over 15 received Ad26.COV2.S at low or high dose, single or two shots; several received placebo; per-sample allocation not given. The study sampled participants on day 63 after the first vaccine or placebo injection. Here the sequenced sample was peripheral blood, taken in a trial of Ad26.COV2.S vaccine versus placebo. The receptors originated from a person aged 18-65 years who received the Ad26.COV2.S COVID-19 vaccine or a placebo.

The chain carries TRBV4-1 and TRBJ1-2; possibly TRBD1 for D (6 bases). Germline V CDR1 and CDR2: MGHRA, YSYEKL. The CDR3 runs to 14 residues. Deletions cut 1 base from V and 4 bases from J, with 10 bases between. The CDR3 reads CASSQGGGPYGYTF. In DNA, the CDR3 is TGCGCCAGCAGCCAAGGAGGGGGACCCTATGGCTACACCTTC.

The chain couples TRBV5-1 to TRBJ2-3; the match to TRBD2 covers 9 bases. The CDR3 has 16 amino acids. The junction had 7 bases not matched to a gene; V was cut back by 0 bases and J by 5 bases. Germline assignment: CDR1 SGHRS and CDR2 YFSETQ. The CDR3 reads CASSLALAGEVDTQYF. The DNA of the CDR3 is TGCGCCAGCAGCTTGGCCTTAGCGGGAGAGGTAGATACGCAGTATTTT.

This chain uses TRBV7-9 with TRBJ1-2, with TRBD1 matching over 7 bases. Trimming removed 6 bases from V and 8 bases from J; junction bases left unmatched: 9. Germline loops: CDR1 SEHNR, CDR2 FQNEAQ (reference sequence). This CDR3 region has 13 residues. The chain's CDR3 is CASSVDRDGGYTF. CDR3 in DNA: TGTGCCAGCAGTGTCGACAGGGATGGCGGCTACACCTTC. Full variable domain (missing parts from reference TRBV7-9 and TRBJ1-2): DTGVSQNPRHKITKRGQNVTFRCDPISEHNRLYWYRQTLGQGPEFLTYFQNEAQLEKSRLLSDRFSAERPKGSFSTLEIQRTEQGDSAMYLCASSVDRDGGYTFGSGTRLTVV.

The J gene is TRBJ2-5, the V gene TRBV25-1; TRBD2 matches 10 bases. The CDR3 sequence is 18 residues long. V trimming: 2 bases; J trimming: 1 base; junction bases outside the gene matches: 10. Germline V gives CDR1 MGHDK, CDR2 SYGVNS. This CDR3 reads CASSEPYRASGGQETQYF. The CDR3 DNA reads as TGTGCCAGCAGTGAACCATATAGGGCTAGCGGGGGCCAAGAGACCCAGTACTTC.

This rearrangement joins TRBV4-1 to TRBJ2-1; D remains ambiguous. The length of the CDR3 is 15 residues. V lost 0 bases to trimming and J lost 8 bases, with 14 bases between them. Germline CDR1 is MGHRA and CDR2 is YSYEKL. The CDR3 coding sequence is TGCGCCAGCAGCCAAGAACATGGGCGAGGAGATGAGCAGTTCTTC. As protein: CASSQEHGRGDEQFF.

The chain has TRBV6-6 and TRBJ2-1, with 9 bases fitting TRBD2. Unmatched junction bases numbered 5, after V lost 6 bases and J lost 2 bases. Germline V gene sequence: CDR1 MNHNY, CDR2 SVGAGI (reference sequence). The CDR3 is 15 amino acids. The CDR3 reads CASSTSGGPYNEQFF. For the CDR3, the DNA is TGTGCCAGCAGCACGAGCGGGGGGCCCTACAATGAGCAGTTCTTC.

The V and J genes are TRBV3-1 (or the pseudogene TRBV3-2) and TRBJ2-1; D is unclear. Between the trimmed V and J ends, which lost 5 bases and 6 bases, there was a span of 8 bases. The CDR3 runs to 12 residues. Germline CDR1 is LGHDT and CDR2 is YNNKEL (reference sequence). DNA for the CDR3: TGTGCCAGCAGCTCCTACGGCAATGAGCAGTTCTTC. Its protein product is CASSSYGNEQFF.

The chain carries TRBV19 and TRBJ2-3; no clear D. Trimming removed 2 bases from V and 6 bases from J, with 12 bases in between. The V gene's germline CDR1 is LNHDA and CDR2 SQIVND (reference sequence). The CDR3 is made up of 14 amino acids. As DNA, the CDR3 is TGTGCCAGTAGTATAATGGGCGCCGGGGATACGCAGTATTTT. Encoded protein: CASSIMGAGDTQYF. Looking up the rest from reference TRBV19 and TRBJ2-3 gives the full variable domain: DGGITQSPKYLFRKEGQNVTLSCEQNLNHDAMYWYRQDPGQGLRLIYYSQIVNDFQKGDIAEGYSVSREKKESFPLTVTSAQKNPTAFYLCASSIMGAGDTQYFGPGTRLTVL.

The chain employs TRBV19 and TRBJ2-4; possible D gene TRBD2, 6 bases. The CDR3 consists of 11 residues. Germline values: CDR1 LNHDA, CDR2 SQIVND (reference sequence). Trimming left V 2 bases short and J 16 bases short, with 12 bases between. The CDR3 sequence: CASSISGLGYF. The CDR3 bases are TGTGCCAGTAGTATAAGCGGGCTGGGCTACTTC.

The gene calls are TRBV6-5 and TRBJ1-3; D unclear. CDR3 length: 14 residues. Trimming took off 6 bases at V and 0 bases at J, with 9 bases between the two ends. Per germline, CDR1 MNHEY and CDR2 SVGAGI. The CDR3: CASRESGSGNTIYF. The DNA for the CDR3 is TGTGCCAGCAGAGAGTCAGGCTCTGGAAACACCATATATTTT.

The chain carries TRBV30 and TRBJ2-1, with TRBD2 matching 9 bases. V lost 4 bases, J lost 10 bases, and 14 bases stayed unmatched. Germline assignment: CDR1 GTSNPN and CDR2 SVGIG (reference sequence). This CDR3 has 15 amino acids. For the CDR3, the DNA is TGTGCCTGGACGGGCCGCGGCGGGGGGGCAAGGGAGCAGTTCTTC. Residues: CAWTGRGGGAREQFF.

CDR3 sequence reads: CASSQGLRFTYNSPLHF. The CDR3 nucleotides are TGTGCCAGCAGCCAAGGTCTCAGGTTCACCTATAATTCACCCCTCCACTTT. The chain employs TRBV3-1 (or the pseudogene TRBV3-2) and TRBJ1-6, with D uncertain. Germline V gives CDR1 LGHDT, CDR2 YNNKEL (reference sequence). The CDR3 spans 17 residues. Trimming stripped 1 base from V and 2 bases from J, with 12 bases between.

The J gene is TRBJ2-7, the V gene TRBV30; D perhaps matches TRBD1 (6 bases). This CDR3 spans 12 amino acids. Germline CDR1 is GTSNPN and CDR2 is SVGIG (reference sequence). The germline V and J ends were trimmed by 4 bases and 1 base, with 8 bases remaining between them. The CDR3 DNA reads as TGTGCCTGGAACAGGGTGTCCTACGAGCAGTACTTC. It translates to CAWNRVSYEQYF.

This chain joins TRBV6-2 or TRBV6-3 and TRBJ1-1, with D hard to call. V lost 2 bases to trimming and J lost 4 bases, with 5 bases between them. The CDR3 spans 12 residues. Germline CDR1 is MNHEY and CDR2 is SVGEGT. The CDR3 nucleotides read TGTGCCAGCAGTTACAAGGGCACTGAAGCTTTCTTT. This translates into CASSYKGTEAFF.

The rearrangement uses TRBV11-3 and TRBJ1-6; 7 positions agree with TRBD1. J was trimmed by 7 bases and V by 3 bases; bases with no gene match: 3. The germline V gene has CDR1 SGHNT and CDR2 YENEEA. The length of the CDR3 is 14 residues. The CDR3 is CASSFGTENSPLHF. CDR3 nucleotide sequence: TGTGCCAGCAGCTTTGGGACAGAAAATTCACCCCTCCACTTT.

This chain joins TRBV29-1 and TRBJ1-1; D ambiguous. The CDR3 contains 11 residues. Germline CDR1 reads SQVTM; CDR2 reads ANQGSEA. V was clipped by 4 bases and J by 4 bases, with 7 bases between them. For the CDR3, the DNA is TGCAGCGTTGCCCCGGGCACTGAAGCTTTCTTT. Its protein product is CSVAPGTEAFF.

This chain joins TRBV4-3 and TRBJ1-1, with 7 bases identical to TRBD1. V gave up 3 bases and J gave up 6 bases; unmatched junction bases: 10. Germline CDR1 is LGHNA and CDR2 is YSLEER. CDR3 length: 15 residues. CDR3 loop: CASSHRDRDGAEAFF. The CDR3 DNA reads TGCGCCAGCAGCCACCGCGACAGGGACGGCGCTGAAGCTTTCTTT.

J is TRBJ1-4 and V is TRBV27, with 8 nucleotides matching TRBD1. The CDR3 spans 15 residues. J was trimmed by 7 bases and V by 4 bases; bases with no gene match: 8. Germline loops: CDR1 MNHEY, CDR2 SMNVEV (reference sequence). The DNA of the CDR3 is TGTGCCAGCAGTTCTTACAGGGGGGCGGGTGAAAAACTGTTTTTT. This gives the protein CASSSYRGAGEKLFF.

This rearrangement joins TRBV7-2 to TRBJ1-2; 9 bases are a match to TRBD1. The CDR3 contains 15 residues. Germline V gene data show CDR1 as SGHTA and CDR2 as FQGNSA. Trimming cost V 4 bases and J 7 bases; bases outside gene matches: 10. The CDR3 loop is CASSSGTGSSRGYTF. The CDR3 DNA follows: TGTGCCAGCAGCTCAGGGACAGGGAGTTCTCGTGGCTACACCTTC.

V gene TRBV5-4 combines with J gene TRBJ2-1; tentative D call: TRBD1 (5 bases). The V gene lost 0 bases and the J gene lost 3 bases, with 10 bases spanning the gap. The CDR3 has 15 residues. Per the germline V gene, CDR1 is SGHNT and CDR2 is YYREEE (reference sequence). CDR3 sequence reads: CASSLGQQNYNEQFF. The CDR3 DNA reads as TGTGCCAGCAGCTTGGGACAGCAAAACTACAATGAGCAGTTCTTC.

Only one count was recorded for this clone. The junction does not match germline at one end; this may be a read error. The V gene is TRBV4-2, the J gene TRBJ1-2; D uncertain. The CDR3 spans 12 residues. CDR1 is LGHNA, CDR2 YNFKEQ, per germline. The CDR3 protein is CASSQDQQVYAF. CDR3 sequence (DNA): TGTGCCAGCAGCCAAGATCAACAAGTCTATGCCTTC.

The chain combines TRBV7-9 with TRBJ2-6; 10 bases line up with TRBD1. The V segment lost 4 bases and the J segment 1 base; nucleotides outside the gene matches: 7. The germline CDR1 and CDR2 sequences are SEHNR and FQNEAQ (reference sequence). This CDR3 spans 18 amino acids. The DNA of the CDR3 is TGTGCCAGCAGCTATCCGGGACAGGGGTTTTCTGGGGCCAACGTCCTGACTTTC. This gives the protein CASSYPGQGFSGANVLTF.

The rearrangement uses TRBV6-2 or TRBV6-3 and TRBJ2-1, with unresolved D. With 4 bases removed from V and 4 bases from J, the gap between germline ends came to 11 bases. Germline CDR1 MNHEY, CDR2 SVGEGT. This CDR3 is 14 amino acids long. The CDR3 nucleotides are TGTGCCAGCAGTTTCCAGCTGGATTACAATGAGCAGTTCTTC. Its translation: CASSFQLDYNEQFF.

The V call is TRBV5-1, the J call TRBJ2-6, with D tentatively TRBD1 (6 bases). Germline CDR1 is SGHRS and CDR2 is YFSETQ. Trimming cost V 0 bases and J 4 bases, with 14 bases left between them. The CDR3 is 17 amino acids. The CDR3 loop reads CASSLDRATSGANVLTF. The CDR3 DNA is TGCGCCAGCAGCTTGGACAGGGCCACCTCCGGGGCCAACGTCCTGACTTTC.